The text below deals with one TCR beta chain. Assay used: immunoSEQ multiplex PCR; TCRdb lists only in-frame clones, some missing. The table records 2,500,000 or so clones, 85% to 95% of them present only once. The sample comes from a study of shared clonotypes between healthy human individuals. The V gene's germline CDR1 is SGDLS and CDR2 YYNGEE. This CDR3 has 15 amino acids. The V end lost 4 bases, the J end lost 6 bases, and 20 bases lay between the germline ends. The source is a man between 18 and 35 years old in good health. Some clones in this sample may be carry-over from other donors' samples. Sequencing used naive CD4+ T cells from PBMCs. As for subset: CD45RA+ positively selected. The chain employs TRBV9 and TRBJ2-7; maybe TRBD1 (6 bases). CDR3 loop: CASSPAPGHSGEQYF. DNA of the CDR3: TGTGCCAGCAGCCCCGCCCCGGGACACTCCGGCGAGCAGTACTTC.